This T cell receptor beta chain was profiled in a study of blood T cell repertoires in COVID-19. The CDR3 totals 14 residues. V lost 9 bases and J 2 bases, leaving 14 bases between the germline ends. Germline CDR1 reads LNHDA; CDR2 reads SQIVND (reference sequence). The data were produced by immunoSEQ multiplex PCR, yet TCRdb's version contains in-frame clones alone and is incomplete. The sample has roughly 160,000 clones, 84% seen once; the top ten hold 9.5% to 15%. The genes are TRBV19 and TRBJ2-1; D is perhaps TRBD1 (6 bases). Sequencing was carried out using PBMCs or T cells enriched from blood (not recorded which). This TCR was sampled from a man aged 50-59 years who had recovered from COVID-19. The CDR3 here is CASSEGVPYNEQFF. The CDR3 bases are TGTGCCAGCTCTGAGGGGGTTCCCTACAATGAGCAGTTCTTC.